The rows below give T cell receptor beta chains drawn from one sample of a study of T cell changes during pregnancy in multiple sclerosis. Profiled with immunoSEQ multiplex PCR; TCRdb holds only in-frame clones, not every one. The sample has fewer than 20,000 clones, under 90% seen once. This specimen consisted of CD8+ T cells from peripheral blood mononuclear cells, obtained after pregnancy. These receptors all stem from a female donor with multiple sclerosis, enrolled in a pregnancy study. Both conserved end residues are part of each CDR3. D genes are given only for firm matches. Not every row has a clone size; where given, it reads once, few, many or a size class.

abundance | j_gene | v_gene | d_gene | CDR3aa | CDR3nt
once | TRBJ2-7 | TRBV25-1 | NA | CASSQSGEQYF | TGTGCCAGCAGTCAAAGCGGCGAGCAGTACTTC
once | TRBJ1-6 | TRBV4-3 | NA | CASSATSSYNSPLHF | TGCGCCAGCAGTGCAACGAGCTCCTATAATTCACCCCTCCACTTT
once | TRBJ2-3 | TRBV5-1 | NA | CASSLAVGADTQYF | TGCGCCAGCAGCTTGGCCGTCGGTGCAGATACGCAGTATTTT
NA | TRBJ2-1 | TRBV30 | NA | CAWTQDSEEQFF | TGTGCCTGGACCCAGGACTCCGAGGAGCAGTTCTTC
NA | TRBJ2-7 | TRBV7-7 | TRBD1 | CASSSRQGTGSYEQYF | TGTGCTAGCAGCAGTCGACAGGGGACAGGCTCCTACGAGCAGTACTTC
once | TRBJ1-2 | TRBV11-3 | TRBD1 | CASSSPTGDDGYTF | TGTGCCAGCAGCAGCCCGACAGGGGACGATGGCTACACCTTC
once | TRBJ1-2 | TRBV5-6 | NA | CASVSGNSGYTF | TGTGCCAGCGTGTCAGGGAATTCCGGCTACACCTTC
NA | TRBJ1-3 | TRBV19 | NA | CASSVTKGMDTIYF | TGTGCCAGTAGTGTCACGAAGGGGATGGACACCATATATTTT
NA | TRBJ2-7 | TRBV11-2 | TRBD2 | CASSSPLAGGPHEQYF | TGTGCCAGCAGCTCGCCGCTAGCGGGAGGGCCGCACGAGCAGTACTTC
few | TRBJ1-5 | TRBV30 | NA | CAWDYSNQPQHF | TGTGCCTGGGACTATAGCAATCAGCCCCAGCATTTT
NA | TRBJ1-2 | TRBV7-9 | TRBD1 | CASSLSTGWGYTF | TGTGCCAGCAGCTTATCGACAGGGTGGGGCTACACCTTC
NA | TRBJ1-1 | TRBV6-5 | NA | CASSYRAGLQAFF | TGTGCCAGCAGTTACAGGGCAGGGCTTCAAGCTTTCTTT
NA | TRBJ2-7 | TRBV6-5 | TRBD1 | CASSYTGGMGSYEQYF | TGTGCCAGCAGTTATACAGGGGGTATGGGAAGCTACGAGCAGTACTTC
NA | TRBJ2-7 | TRBV6-1 | TRBD2 | CASQYKTSGSEQYF | TGTGCCAGCCAATACAAGACTAGCGGGAGCGAGCAGTACTTC
NA | TRBJ2-7 | TRBV19 | NA | CASSAIRDKTYEQYF | TGTGCCAGTAGTGCGATACGGGACAAGACCTACGAGCAGTACTTC
NA | TRBJ2-5 | TRBV19 | TRBD2 | CASSIVAGGGPETQYF | TGTGCCAGTAGTATAGTGGCGGGGGGAGGGCCAGAGACCCAGTACTTC
NA | TRBJ2-7 | TRBV28 | TRBD2 | CASSLGLAGTYEQYF | TGTGCCAGCAGTTTAGGGCTAGCGGGGACCTACGAGCAGTACTTC
NA | TRBJ2-2 | TRBV28 | NA | CASLGTSGELFF | TGTGCCAGCTTGGGGACAAGCGGGGAGCTGTTTTTT
NA | TRBJ2-7 | TRBV5-1 | TRBD1 | CASSYIGTGNSYEQYF | TGCGCCAGCAGCTACATCGGGACAGGGAACTCCTACGAGCAGTACTTC
NA | TRBJ2-7 | TRBV15 | TRBD1 | CATSRGTGVDEQYF | TGTGCCACCAGCAGAGGGACAGGGGTCGACGAGCAGTACTTC
NA | TRBJ2-1 | TRBV5-4 | TRBD2 | CASSLYAGGPNEQFF | TGTGCCAGCAGCTTGTATGCGGGGGGCCCCAATGAGCAGTTCTTC
NA | TRBJ2-2 | TRBV28 | TRBD1 | CASSDRGIGELFF | TGTGCCAGCAGTGACAGGGGAATTGGGGAGCTGTTTTTT
few | TRBJ1-1 | TRBV30 | NA | CAWGQTDTEAFF | TGTGCCTGGGGACAGACAGACACTGAAGCTTTCTTT
NA | TRBJ2-1 | TRBV25-1 | NA | CAGSEFIEQFF | TGTGCCGGCAGTGAATTCATTGAGCAGTTCTTC
NA | TRBJ2-3 | TRBV27 | TRBD2 | CASSSLFGAGRPRYTQYF | TGTGCCAGCAGTTCTCTTTTTGGAGCGGGACGCCCCAGATATACGCAGTATTTT
NA | TRBJ2-7 | TRBV5-1 | TRBD1 | CASSRTGVPLSEQYF | TGCGCCAGCAGCCGCACAGGGGTCCCTCTATCCGAGCAGTACTTC
NA | TRBJ1-1 | TRBV10-3 | TRBD1 | CAIGTGFEAFF | TGTGCCATAGGGACAGGGTTTGAAGCTTTCTTT
NA | TRBJ2-5 | TRBV5-1 | NA | CASSSSGSPKETQYF | TGCGCCAGCAGCTCCTCAGGCTCCCCTAAGGAGACCCAGTACTTC
NA | TRBJ1-3 | TRBV10-3 | NA | CAITPGQFSSGNTIYF | TGTGCCATCACCCCAGGACAGTTCAGCTCTGGAAACACCATATATTTT
NA | TRBJ2-7 | TRBV30 | TRBD2 | CAWSVSSGLPFYEQYF | TGTGCCTGGAGTGTATCTAGCGGGTTACCATTCTACGAGCAGTACTTC
NA | TRBJ2-1 | TRBV28 | NA | CASSLLNYDNEQFF | TGTGCCAGCAGTTTATTAAACTACGACAATGAGCAGTTCTTC
few | TRBJ2-3 | TRBV6-4 | NA | CASSSSDSTDTQYF | TGTGCCAGCAGTTCTAGCGACAGCACAGATACGCAGTATTTT
few | TRBJ2-7 | TRBV15 | NA | CATSRDSTSLDEQYF | TGTGCCACCAGCAGAGACTCTACTAGTCTGGACGAGCAGTACTTC
once | TRBJ2-1 | TRBV5-1 | NA | CASSRGYEQFF | TGCGCCAGCAGCCGCGGATATGAGCAGTTCTTC
NA | TRBJ2-2 | TRBV9 | NA | CASSDPQGANTGELFF | TGTGCCAGCAGCGACCCTCAGGGCGCGAACACCGGGGAGCTGTTTTTT
NA | TRBJ2-7 | TRBV15 | TRBD1 | CATSRSGTGSDEQYF | TGTGCCACCAGCAGGTCCGGGACAGGCAGCGACGAGCAGTACTTC
medium-sized | TRBJ2-1 | TRBV2 | NA | CASIDQGYNEQFF | TGTGCCAGCATTGATCAGGGGTACAATGAGCAGTTCTTC
medium-sized | TRBJ2-3 | TRBV6-4 | TRBD1 | CASSDSTGPDTQYF | TGTGCCAGCAGTGACTCGACAGGGCCAGATACGCAGTATTTT
NA | TRBJ2-1 | TRBV27 | TRBD2 | CASSLGTTYNEQFF | TGTGCCAGCAGTCTCGGGACTACATACAATGAGCAGTTCTTC
once | TRBJ2-7 | TRBV5-1 | NA | CASSLAGIFEQYF | TGCGCCAGCAGCTTGGCCGGGATTTTCGAGCAGTACTTC
NA | TRBJ2-7 | TRBV13 | NA | CASSLRGSYEQYF | TGTGCCAGCAGCTTAAGGGGCAGCTACGAGCAGTACTTC
NA | TRBJ2-7 | TRBV27 | NA | CASSLISGEQYF | TGTGCCAGCAGTTTAATTTCAGGGGAGCAGTACTTC
NA | TRBJ1-2 | TRBV27 | TRBD1 | CASSLTRGPYGYTF | TGTGCCAGCAGTTTAACCAGGGGGCCCTATGGCTACACCTTC
NA | TRBJ2-3 | TRBV1 | NA | CTSSLISDTQYF | TGCACCAGCAGCCTAATCTCAGATACGCAGTATTTT
NA | TRBJ2-1 | TRBV6-4 | TRBD2 | CASSGSSGGANEQFF | TGTGCCAGCAGTGGATCTAGCGGGGGGGCCAATGAGCAGTTCTTC
NA | TRBJ1-2 | TRBV27 | TRBD1 | CASSYRGRADYGYTF | TGTGCCAGCAGTTACAGGGGGCGCGCGGACTATGGCTACACCTTC
once | TRBJ2-5 | TRBV2 | TRBD2 | CASSEGLAGEETQYF | TGTGCCAGCAGTGAAGGACTAGCCGGAGAAGAGACCCAGTACTTC
NA | TRBJ2-2 | TRBV7-9 | NA | CASSAQDSPNTGELFF | TGTGCCAGCAGCGCCCAGGACAGCCCGAACACCGGGGAGCTGTTTTTT